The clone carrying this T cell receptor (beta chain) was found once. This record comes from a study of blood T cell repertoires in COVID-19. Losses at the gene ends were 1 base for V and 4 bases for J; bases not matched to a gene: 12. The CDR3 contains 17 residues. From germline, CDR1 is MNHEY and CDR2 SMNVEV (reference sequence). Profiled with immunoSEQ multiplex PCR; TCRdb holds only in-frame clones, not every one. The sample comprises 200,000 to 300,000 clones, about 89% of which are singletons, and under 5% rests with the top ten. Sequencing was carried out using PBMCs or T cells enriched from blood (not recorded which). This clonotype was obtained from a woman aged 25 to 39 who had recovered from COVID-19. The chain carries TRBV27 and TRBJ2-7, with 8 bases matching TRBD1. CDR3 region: CASSLYTPGQGAYEQYF. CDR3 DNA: TGTGCCAGCAGTTTATACACCCCGGGGCAGGGGGCATACGAGCAGTACTTC.